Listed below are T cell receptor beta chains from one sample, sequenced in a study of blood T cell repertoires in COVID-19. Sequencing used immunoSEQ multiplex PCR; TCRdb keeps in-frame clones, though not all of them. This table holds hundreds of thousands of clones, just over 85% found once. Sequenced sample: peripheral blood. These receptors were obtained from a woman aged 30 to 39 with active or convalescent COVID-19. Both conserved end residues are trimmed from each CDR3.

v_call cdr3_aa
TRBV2 ASRDRGIFGNSPLH
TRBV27 ASSLRAGQGLRGYT
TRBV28 ASSLGGYYGYT
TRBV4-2 ASSTGTSTSETQY
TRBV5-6 ASSLTEDTQY
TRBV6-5 ASLGDRRYQPQH
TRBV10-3 AISGTGGVGYT
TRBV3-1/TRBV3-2 ASSHYVEVGYT
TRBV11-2 ASSLAVQGYGYT
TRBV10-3 ATRGQETQY
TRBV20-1 SASEDRASTNEKLF
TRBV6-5 ASREYNEQF
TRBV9 ASSVVAGGWADTQY
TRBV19 ASSSYPQGSLNTEAF
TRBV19 ASSPVLGLPSNQPQH
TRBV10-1 ASSKSGRKQF
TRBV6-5 ASSYSVGGRGPQY
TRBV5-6 ASSSYGLAGGQETQY
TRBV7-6 ASSQQVAGANVLT
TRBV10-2 ASTRQGENQPQH
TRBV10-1 ASSDVPGGKGANTGELF
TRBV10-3 AISDPPRANYGYT
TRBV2 ASSDGVDRETQY
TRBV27 ASSRGQGAYGYT
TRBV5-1 ASSLAGGAVKETQY
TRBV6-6 ASSLETTGDGYT
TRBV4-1 ASSEVGQGRTYSNQPQH
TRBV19 ASSILPVGQGRPQH
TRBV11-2 ASSLESVSGNTIY
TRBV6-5 ASSYKDRGFVGYT
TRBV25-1 ASSATGTTTGYT
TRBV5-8 ASSPGTVLYGYT
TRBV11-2 ASSPGTYGNQIEQF
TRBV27 ASSSTGPRGGEQY
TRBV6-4 ASGQGGPGANVLT
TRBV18 ASSPREPDFNEQF
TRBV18 ASSPRNKQDNTEAF
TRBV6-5 ASTSGNTIY
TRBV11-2 ASSLETQGYNEQF
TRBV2 ASSGQGEGQPQH
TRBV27 ASRTQGGSPLH
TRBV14 ASSQVPGYEQY
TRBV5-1 ASSDVRQGSYEQY